This T cell receptor beta chain was found in a study of cytomegalovirus exposure and HLA in healthy donors. Overall study context: As released early, the data held roughly 85 million unique TCRs from HLA-typed donors.

The CDR3 loop spans 14 amino acids. Trimming pared 5 bases from V and 2 bases from J, leaving 9 bases between. Germline CDR1 MNHEY, CDR2 SMNVEV (reference sequence). PCR was performed using 60 Vbeta and 13 Jbeta primers. TCRdb's table, derived via immunoSEQ multiplex PCR, lists solely in-frame clones and lacks some. Seen here are about 140,000 clones, roughly two thirds observed once, and the top ten hold 1% to 1.5%. Healthy people donating bone marrow made up the donors. The sequenced sample consisted of PBMCs. This receptor was obtained from a woman in her forties in good health and CMV-seronegative. The chain employs TRBV27 and TRBJ2-2, with D unresolved. CDR3 sequence (DNA): TGTGCCAGCAGTCTAAACAGAAACACCGGGGAGCTGTTTTTT. Translation: CASSLNRNTGELFF.